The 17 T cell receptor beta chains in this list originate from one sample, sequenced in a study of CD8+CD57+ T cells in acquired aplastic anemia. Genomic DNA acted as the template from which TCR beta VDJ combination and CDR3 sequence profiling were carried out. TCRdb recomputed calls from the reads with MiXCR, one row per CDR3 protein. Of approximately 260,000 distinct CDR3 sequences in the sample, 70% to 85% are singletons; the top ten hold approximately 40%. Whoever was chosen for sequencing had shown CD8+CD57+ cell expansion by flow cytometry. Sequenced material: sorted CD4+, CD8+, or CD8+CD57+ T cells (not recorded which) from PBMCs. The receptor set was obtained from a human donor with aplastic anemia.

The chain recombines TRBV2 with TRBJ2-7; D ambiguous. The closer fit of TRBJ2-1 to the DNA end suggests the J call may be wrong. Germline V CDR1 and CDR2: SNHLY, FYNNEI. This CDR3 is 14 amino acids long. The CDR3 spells CASRFEEENYEQFF. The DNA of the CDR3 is TGTGCCAGCAGGTTCGAAGAGGAGAACTATGAGCAGTTCTTC.

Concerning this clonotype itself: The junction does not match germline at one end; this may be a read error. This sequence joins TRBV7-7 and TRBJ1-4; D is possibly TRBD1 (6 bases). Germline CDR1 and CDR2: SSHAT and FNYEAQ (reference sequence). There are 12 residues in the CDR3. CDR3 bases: TGTGCCGTTCTTGGGGGGGCGGAAACCCAGTTCTTT. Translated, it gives CAVLGGAETQFF.

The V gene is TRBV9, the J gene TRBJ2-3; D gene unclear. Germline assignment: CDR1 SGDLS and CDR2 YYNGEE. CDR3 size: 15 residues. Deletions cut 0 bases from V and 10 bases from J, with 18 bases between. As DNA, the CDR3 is TGTGCCAGCAGCGTAGGGACCGCCCGAAAAGAGCCGCAGTATTTT. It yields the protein CASSVGTARKEPQYF.

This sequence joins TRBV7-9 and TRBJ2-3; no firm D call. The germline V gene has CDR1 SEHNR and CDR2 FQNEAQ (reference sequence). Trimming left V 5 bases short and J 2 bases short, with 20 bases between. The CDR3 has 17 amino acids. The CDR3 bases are TGTGCCAGCAGCAACGTAAGGATACCCGGCTTCACAGATACGCAGTATTTT. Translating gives CASSNVRIPGFTDTQYF. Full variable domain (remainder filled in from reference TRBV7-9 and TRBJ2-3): DTGVSQNPRHKITKRGQNVTFRCDPISEHNRLYWYRQTLGQGPEFLTYFQNEAQLEKSRLLSDRFSAERPKGSFSTLEIQRTEQGDSAMYLCASSNVRIPGFTDTQYFGPGTRLTVL.

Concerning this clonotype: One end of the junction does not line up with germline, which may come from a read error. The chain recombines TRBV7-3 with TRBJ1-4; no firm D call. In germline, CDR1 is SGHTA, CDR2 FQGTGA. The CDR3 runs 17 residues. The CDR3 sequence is CAISVSSGEQYFEKLFF. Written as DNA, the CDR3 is TGTGCCATCAGCGTATCGTCAGGAGAACAGTATTTTGAAAAACTGTTTTTT.

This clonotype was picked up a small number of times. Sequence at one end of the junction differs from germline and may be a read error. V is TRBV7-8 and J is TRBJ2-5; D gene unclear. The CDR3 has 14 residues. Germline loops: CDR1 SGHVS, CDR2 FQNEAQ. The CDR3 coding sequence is TGTGCCAGCAGCTTAGGCAGAGAGCCAGAGACCCAGTATTTC. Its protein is CASSLGREPETQYF.

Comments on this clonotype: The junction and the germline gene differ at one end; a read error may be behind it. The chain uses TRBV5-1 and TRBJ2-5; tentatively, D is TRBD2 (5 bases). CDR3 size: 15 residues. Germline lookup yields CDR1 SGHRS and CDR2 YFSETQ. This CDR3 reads CASSNGPGSQETQYF. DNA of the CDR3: TGCGCTAGCAGCAATGGACCGGGGTCGCAAGAGACCCAGTACTTC.

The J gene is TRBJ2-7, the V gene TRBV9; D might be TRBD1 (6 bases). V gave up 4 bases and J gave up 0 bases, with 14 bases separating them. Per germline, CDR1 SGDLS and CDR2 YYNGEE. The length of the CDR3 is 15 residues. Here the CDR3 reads CASSFPWGRSYEQYF. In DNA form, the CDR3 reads TGTGCCAGCAGCTTCCCGTGGGGGCGCTCCTACGAGCAGTACTTC.

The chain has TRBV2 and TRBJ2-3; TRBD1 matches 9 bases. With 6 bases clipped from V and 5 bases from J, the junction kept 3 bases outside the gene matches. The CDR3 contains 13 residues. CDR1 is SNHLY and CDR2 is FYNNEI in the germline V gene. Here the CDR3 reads CASRDRGGDTQYF. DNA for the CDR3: TGTGCCAGCAGGGACAGGGGCGGAGATACGCAGTATTTT.

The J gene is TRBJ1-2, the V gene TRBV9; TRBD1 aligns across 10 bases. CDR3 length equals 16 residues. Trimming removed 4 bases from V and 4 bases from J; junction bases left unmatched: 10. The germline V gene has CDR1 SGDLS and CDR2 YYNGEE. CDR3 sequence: CASSPRDRGLVYGYTF. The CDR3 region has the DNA TGTGCCAGCAGCCCACGGGACAGGGGATTGGTCTATGGCTACACCTTC.

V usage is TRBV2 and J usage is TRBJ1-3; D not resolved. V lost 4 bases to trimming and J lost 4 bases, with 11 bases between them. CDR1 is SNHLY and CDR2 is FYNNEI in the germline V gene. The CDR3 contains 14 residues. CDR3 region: CASSGTISGNTIYF. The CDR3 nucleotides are TGTGCCAGCAGTGGGACGATATCCGGAAACACCATATATTTT.

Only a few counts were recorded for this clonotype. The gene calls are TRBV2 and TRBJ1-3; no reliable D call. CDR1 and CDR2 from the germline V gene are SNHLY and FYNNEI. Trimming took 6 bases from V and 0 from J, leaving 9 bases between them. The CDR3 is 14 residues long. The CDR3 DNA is TGTGCCAGCAGACTTACGTCCTCTGGAAACACCATATATTTT. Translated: CASRLTSSGNTIYF.

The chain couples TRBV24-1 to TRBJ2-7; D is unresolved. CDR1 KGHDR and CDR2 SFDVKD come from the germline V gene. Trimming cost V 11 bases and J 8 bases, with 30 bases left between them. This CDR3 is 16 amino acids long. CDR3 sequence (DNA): TGTGCCAGCGGAACGCCGGACCAGCCGAACCTCGGCCAGCAGTACGTC. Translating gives CASGTPDQPNLGQQYV.

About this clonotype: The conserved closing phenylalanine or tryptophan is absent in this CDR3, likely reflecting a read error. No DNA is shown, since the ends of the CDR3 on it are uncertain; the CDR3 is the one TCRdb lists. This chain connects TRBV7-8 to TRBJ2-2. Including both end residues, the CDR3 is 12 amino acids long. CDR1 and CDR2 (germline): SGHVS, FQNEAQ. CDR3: CASSLVAGQEFL.

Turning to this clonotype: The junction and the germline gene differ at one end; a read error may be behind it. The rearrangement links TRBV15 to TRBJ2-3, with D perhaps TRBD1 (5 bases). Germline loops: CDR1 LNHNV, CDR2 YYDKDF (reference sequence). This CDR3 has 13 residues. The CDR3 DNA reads TGTGCCAGCAGGGAAGGCGGCACAACTACGCAGTGGTTT. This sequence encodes CASREGGTTTQWF.

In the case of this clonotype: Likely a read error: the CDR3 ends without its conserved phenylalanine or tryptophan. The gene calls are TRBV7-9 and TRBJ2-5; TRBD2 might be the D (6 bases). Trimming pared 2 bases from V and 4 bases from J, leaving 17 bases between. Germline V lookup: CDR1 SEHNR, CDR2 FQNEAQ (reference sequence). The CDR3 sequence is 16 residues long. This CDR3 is CASSLNGGTWGETQYL. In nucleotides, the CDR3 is TGTGCCAGCAGCTTAAATGGCGGGACTTGGGGAGAGACCCAGTACCTC.

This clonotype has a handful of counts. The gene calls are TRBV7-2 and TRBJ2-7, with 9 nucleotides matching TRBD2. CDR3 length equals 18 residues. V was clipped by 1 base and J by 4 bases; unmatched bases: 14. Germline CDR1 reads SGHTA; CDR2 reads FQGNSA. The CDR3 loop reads CASSLVVTSGDTQYEQYV. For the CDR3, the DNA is TGTGCCAGCAGCTTAGTAGTGACTAGCGGAGATACGCAGTACGAGCAGTACGTC.